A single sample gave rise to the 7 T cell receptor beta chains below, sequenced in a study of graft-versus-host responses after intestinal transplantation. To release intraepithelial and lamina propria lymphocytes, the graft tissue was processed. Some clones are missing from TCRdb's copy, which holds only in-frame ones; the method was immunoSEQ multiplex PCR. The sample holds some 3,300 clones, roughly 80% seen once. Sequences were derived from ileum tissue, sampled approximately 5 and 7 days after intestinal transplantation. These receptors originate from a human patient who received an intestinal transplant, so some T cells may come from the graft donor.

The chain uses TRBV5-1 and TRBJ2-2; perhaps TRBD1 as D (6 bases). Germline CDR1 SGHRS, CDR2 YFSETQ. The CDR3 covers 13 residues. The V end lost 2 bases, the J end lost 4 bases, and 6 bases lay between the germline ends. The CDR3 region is CASSFRGTGELFF. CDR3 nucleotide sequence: TGCGCCAGCAGCTTCAGGGGCACCGGGGAGCTGTTTTTT.

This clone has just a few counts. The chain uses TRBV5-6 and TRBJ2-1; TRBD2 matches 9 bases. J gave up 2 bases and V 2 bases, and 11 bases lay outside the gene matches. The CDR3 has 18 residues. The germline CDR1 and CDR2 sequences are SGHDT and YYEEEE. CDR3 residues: CASSFVAGGPDAYNEQFF. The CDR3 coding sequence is TGTGCCAGCAGCTTTGTGGCGGGGGGGCCAGATGCCTACAATGAGCAGTTCTTC.

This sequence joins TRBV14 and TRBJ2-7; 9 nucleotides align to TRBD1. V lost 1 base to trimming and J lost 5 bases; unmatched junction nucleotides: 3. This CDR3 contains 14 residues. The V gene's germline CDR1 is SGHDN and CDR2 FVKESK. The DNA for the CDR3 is TGTGCCAGCAGCCAAGTTCACAGGGGGCACGAGCAGTACTTC. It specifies CASSQVHRGHEQYF.

The DNA for the CDR3 is TGTGCCTGGAGTAGCGGCTACGAGCAGTACTTC. It codes for CAWSSGYEQYF. V is TRBV30 and J is TRBJ2-5, with TRBD2 as a possible D gene (5 bases). TRBJ2-7 explains the end of the DNA better; the J call may be wrong. The CDR3 runs 11 residues. Germline-derived CDR1 and CDR2 are GTSNPN and SVGIG (reference sequence).

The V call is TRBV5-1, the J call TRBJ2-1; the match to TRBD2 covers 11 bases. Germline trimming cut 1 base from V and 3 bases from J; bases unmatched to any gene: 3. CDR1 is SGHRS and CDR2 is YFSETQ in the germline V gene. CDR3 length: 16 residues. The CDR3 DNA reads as TGCGCCAGCAGCTTGACCGGGACTAGCGGCTACAATGAGCAGTTCTTC. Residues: CASSLTGTSGYNEQFF. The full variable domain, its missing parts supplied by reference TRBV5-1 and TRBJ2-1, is KAGVTQTPRYLIKTRGQQVTLSCSPISGHRSVSWYQQTPGQGLQFLFEYFSETQRNKGNFPGRFSGRQFSNSRSEMNVSTLELGDSALYLCASSLTGTSGYNEQFFGPGTRLTVL.

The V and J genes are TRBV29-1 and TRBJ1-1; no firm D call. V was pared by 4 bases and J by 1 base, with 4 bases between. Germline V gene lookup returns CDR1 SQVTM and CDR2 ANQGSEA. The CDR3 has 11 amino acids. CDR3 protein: CSVAQNTEAFF. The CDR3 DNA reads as TGCAGCGTTGCACAGAACACTGAAGCTTTCTTT.

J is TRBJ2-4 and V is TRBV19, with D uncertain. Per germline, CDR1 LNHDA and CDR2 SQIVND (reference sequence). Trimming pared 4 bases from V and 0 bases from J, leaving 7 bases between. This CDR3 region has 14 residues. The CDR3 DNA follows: TGTGCCAGTAGTAGCGGTGCAGCCAAAAACATTCAGTACTTC. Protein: CASSSGAAKNIQYF.